This T cell receptor beta chain was found in a study of T cell repertoires in cytomegalovirus infection. Study information: CMV infection together with matching HLA type was indicated by public TCR beta signatures. Whole-study findings and limits: Of the TCR beta families, the public ones yielded a cumulative frequency that identified carriers of CMV plus the relevant HLA. Dominating the ex vivo response were TCR beta clonotypes that were CMV-specific and HLA-C-restricted.

Remarks on this clonotype: Antigen unknown.

Germline V lookup: CDR1 SGHTA, CDR2 FQGNSA. Trimming removed 5 bases from V and 11 bases from J; junction bases left unmatched: 7. This CDR3 is 12 amino acids long. TCRdb reprocessed the reads via MiXCR and lists one record per CDR3 protein. Of about 360,000 distinct CDR3 sequences listed, about 35% are singletons. The clonotype comes from a human donor in good health (CMV status not recorded). Some clones in this sample may be carry-over from other donors' samples. The input for sequencing was cultured PBMCs, taken from culture after CMV antigen stimulation. The chain has TRBV7-2 and TRBJ1-2; 8 nucleotides align to TRBD1. The CDR3 loop reads CASSPRTGRYTF. In DNA form, the CDR3 reads TGTGCCAGCAGCCCGAGGACAGGGCGATACACCTTC.